Following are 25 T cell receptor beta chains from one sample sequenced in a study of cytomegalovirus exposure and HLA in healthy donors. The PCR had 60 Vbeta and 13 Jbeta primers. Sequencing was performed with immunoSEQ multiplex PCR; in TCRdb, only in-frame clones are kept and a portion is missing. The sample includes 200,000 or so clones, about 80% of them seen just once. Material: PBMCs. These receptors were taken from a woman younger than 35 in good health and CMV-seropositive.

This rearrangement joins TRBV6-6 to TRBJ1-6; weak D call: TRBD1 (5 bases). The length of the CDR3 is 15 residues. Trimming pared 2 bases from V and 8 bases from J, leaving 13 bases between. Germline-derived CDR1 and CDR2 are MNHNY and SVGAGI (reference sequence). The DNA of the CDR3 is TGTGCCAGCAGTTACGGGCTGGGGCTCGATTCACCCCTCCACTTT. This encodes CASSYGLGLDSPLHF.

This clone was recorded a few times. The chain is built from TRBV10-3 and TRBJ1-5; D is perhaps TRBD1 (5 bases). CDR3 length equals 20 residues. The germline V gene encodes CDR1 ENHRY and CDR2 SYGVKD. The germline V and J ends were trimmed by 0 bases and 2 bases, with 23 bases remaining between them. CDR3 region: CAISESDSHTWGSGNQPQHF. The DNA for the CDR3 is TGTGCCATCAGTGAGTCTGACTCGCACACGTGGGGCAGCGGCAATCAGCCCCAGCATTTT.

This clone appeared a single time. The J gene is TRBJ2-7, the V gene TRBV27, with D tentatively TRBD1 (5 bases). CDR1 MNHEY and CDR2 SMNVEV come from the germline V gene (reference sequence). V was pared by 5 bases and J by 6 bases, with 20 bases between. The CDR3 loop spans 15 amino acids. This CDR3 is CASSPRRGWSPEQYV. CDR3 sequence (DNA): TGTGCCAGCAGTCCTCGAAGGGGTTGGAGTCCCGAGCAGTACGTC.

V gene TRBV10-3 combines with J gene TRBJ2-5, with 9 bases identical to TRBD1. Germline trimming cut 6 bases from V and 3 bases from J; bases unmatched to any gene: 2. Germline assignment: CDR1 ENHRY and CDR2 SYGVKD. The CDR3 spans 13 residues. The CDR3 DNA reads as TGTGCCATCAGAGGGGACAGGGAAGAGACCCAGTACTTC. Its protein is CAIRGDREETQYF.

The chain is built from TRBV9 and TRBJ1-2, with a tentative D call TRBD1 (5 bases). The CDR3 loop spans 15 amino acids. Deletions cut 3 bases from V and 5 bases from J, with 17 bases between. Germline V gene sequence: CDR1 SGDLS, CDR2 YYNGEE. The CDR3 DNA is TGTGCCAGCAGCGCCGGGGCGGGGGGAGCGTATGGCTACACCTTC. This translates into CASSAGAGGAYGYTF. Full variable domain (outside the CDR3, taken from reference TRBV9 and TRBJ1-2): DSGVTQTPKHLITATGQRVTLRCSPRSGDLSVYWYQQSLDQGLQFLIQYYNGEERAKGNILERFSAQQFPDLHSELNLSSLELGDSALYFCASSAGAGGAYGYTFGSGTRLTVV.

V and J are TRBV5-1 and TRBJ2-7; possibly TRBD1 for D (5 bases). The V end was cut by 4 bases, the J end by 3 bases, with 14 bases between. Germline-derived CDR1 and CDR2 are SGHRS and YFSETQ. The CDR3 extends over 14 amino acids. The CDR3 DNA sequence: TGCGCCAGCAGCCTCCTCACCAGGGTCTACGAGCAGTACTTC. Its translation: CASSLLTRVYEQYF.

This chain connects TRBV7-2 to TRBJ2-2; the D is unclear. The CDR3 covers 14 residues. The V gene lost 1 base and the J gene lost 4 bases, with 7 bases spanning the gap. Per the germline V gene, CDR1 is SGHTA and CDR2 is FQGNSA. The CDR3 protein is CASSLGVPTGELFF. In DNA, the CDR3 is TGTGCCAGCAGCTTAGGAGTACCCACCGGGGAGCTGTTTTTT.

The sample holds a few counts of this clone. The chain is built from TRBV2 and TRBJ1-1; TRBD1 might be the D (5 bases). The CDR3 sequence is 14 residues long. CDR1 and CDR2 (germline): SNHLY, FYNNEI. Trimming removed 6 bases at V and 1 base at J, with 12 bases between. The CDR3 nucleotides are TGTGCCAGCAGCCAGGACACTTGGAACACTGAAGCTTTCTTT. Residues: CASSQDTWNTEAFF.

This chain joins TRBV19 and TRBJ2-6; no definite D call. Trimming removed 5 bases at V and 1 base at J, with 3 bases between. This CDR3 has 13 residues. Germline loops: CDR1 LNHDA, CDR2 SQIVND (reference sequence). The DNA for the CDR3 is TGTGCCAGTAGTCAGTCTGGGGCCAACGTCCTGACTTTC. This sequence encodes CASSQSGANVLTF.

The rearrangement joins TRBV5-1 to TRBJ1-4; D is ambiguous. The CDR3 runs 14 residues. Trimming cost V 0 bases and J 5 bases, with 8 bases left between them. From germline, CDR1 is SGHRS and CDR2 YFSETQ. The DNA for the CDR3 is TGCGCCAGCAGCTTGGACAGAAAAAATGAAAAACTGTTTTTT. Its protein product is CASSLDRKNEKLFF. The full variable domain, rest sourced from reference TRBV5-1 and TRBJ1-4, is KAGVTQTPRYLIKTRGQQVTLSCSPISGHRSVSWYQQTPGQGLQFLFEYFSETQRNKGNFPGRFSGRQFSNSRSEMNVSTLELGDSALYLCASSLDRKNEKLFFGSGTQLSVL.

The chain uses TRBV7-2 and TRBJ1-6; D remains unclear. V was clipped by 1 base and J by 8 bases, with 9 bases between them. This CDR3 has 14 residues. Germline CDR1 and CDR2: SGHTA and FQGNSA. As DNA, the CDR3 is TGTGCCAGCAGCTTAGTTCCCCGGGATTCACCCCTCCACTTT. Protein product: CASSLVPRDSPLHF.

Details on this clone: The conserved phenylalanine or tryptophan normally closing the CDR3 is absent here, so this likely arose from a read error. The CDR3 reads CASSPQQGRRGYTL. In nucleotides, the CDR3 is TGTGCCAGCAGCCCACAACAGGGGAGAAGAGGCTACACCCTC. V gene TRBV7-9 combines with J gene TRBJ1-2; 7 bases line up with TRBD1. The CDR3 spans 14 residues. V trimming: 5 bases; J trimming: 8 bases; junction bases outside the gene matches: 11. Germline CDR1 SEHNR, CDR2 FQNEAQ (reference sequence).

This clone has a single count. V gene TRBV4-2 combines with J gene TRBJ2-1; D may be TRBD1 (6 bases). Trimming shortened V by 5 bases and J by 4 bases, and 9 bases separated the two germline ends. Germline assignment: CDR1 LGHNA and CDR2 YNFKEQ. The CDR3 is 13 residues long. The CDR3 sequence is CASSGQIYNEQFF. The CDR3 nucleotides read TGTGCCAGCAGCGGACAGATTTACAATGAGCAGTTCTTC.

The V and J genes are TRBV18 and TRBJ1-3; no firm D call. The CDR3 spans 17 residues. Germline assignment: CDR1 KGHSH and CDR2 LQKENI. V was pared by 4 bases and J by 2 bases, with 18 bases between. The CDR3: CASSLEMGLPPGNTIYF. The CDR3 DNA is TGTGCCAGCTCACTTGAAATGGGCCTACCCCCTGGAAACACCATATATTTT. Full variable domain (missing parts from reference TRBV18 and TRBJ1-3): NAGVMQNPRHLVRRRGQEARLRCSPMKGHSHVYWYRQLPEEGLKFMVYLQKENIIDESGMPKERFSAEFPKEGPSILRIQQVVRGDSAAYFCASSLEMGLPPGNTIYFGEGSWLTVV.

This chain uses TRBV9 with TRBJ1-2, with TRBD1 identical over 9 bases. Germline-derived CDR1 and CDR2 are SGDLS and YYNGEE. Trimming cost V 3 bases and J 6 bases; bases outside gene matches: 9. There are 15 residues in the CDR3. The CDR3: CASSAPVDRGDGYTF. CDR3 sequence (DNA): TGTGCCAGCAGCGCCCCGGTGGACAGGGGTGATGGCTACACCTTC.

Written as DNA, the CDR3 is TGTGCCAGCTCACCGAAGTCCGGACAGGGGGTCAACGAGCAGTACTTC. This encodes CASSPKSGQGVNEQYF. This chain connects TRBV18 to TRBJ2-7, with TRBD1 identical over 10 bases. The V gene's germline CDR1 is KGHSH and CDR2 LQKENI. There are 16 residues in the CDR3. V was pared by 3 bases and J by 5 bases, with 10 bases of the junction left unmatched.

The V and J genes are TRBV29-1 and TRBJ1-1; TRBD1 matches at 7 bases. CDR1 SQVTM and CDR2 ANQGSEA come from the germline V gene. After removal of 4 bases from V and 0 bases from J, the junction contained 5 bases not matched to a gene. This CDR3 region has 14 residues. CDR3 residues: CSVVVTGMNTEAFF. Here the CDR3 DNA reads TGCAGCGTTGTTGTGACAGGGATGAACACTGAAGCTTTCTTT.

The rearrangement joins TRBV10-3 to TRBJ2-1; 7 positions agree with TRBD2. The CDR3 contains 13 residues. Germline-derived CDR1 and CDR2 are ENHRY and SYGVKD. J was trimmed by 9 bases and V by 6 bases; bases with no gene match: 8. The CDR3 reads CAISGSSGTEQFF. Here the CDR3 DNA reads TGTGCCATCAGCGGGTCTAGCGGTACTGAGCAGTTCTTC.

The J gene is TRBJ2-7, the V gene TRBV6-1; 11 bases are a match to TRBD1. J was trimmed by 6 bases and V by 6 bases; bases with no gene match: 4. The CDR3 extends over 13 amino acids. Germline V gene lookup returns CDR1 MNHNS and CDR2 SASEGT. CDR3 sequence (DNA): TGTGCCAGCAGGTCTGGGACAGGGGGCGAGCAGTACTTC. It is translated as CASRSGTGGEQYF.

A few counts support this clone. Other DNA sequences in the sample encode the same CDR3. V usage is TRBV6-4 and J usage is TRBJ2-3; 10 nucleotides match TRBD2. There are 15 residues in the CDR3. The V gene's germline CDR1 is MRHNA and CDR2 SNTAGT. J was trimmed by 2 bases and V by 6 bases; bases with no gene match: 5. CDR3 sequence reads: CASSRSGGATDTQYF. Written as DNA, the CDR3 is TGTGCCAGCAGCAGAAGCGGGGGGGCCACAGATACGCAGTATTTT.

The DNA of the CDR3 is TGCGCCAGCAGCCAAAGGGGCCCAGGGACTGGGGCCAACGTCCTGACTTTC. Translating gives CASSQRGPGTGANVLTF. This chain links TRBV4-3 with TRBJ2-6, with D possibly TRBD1 on 5 matching bases. V lost 2 bases to trimming and J lost 2 bases, with 13 bases between them. The CDR3 spans 17 residues. In germline, CDR1 is LGHNA, CDR2 YSLEER.

This rearrangement joins TRBV6-5 to TRBJ1-2; TRBD1 agrees at 8 bases. The length of the CDR3 is 15 residues. The germline V gene has CDR1 MNHEY and CDR2 SVGAGI. J lost 4 bases, V lost 5 bases, and 9 bases had no gene match. This CDR3 is CASSGTGQGSYGYTF. The DNA for the CDR3 is TGTGCCAGCAGTGGAACAGGACAGGGCAGCTATGGCTACACCTTC.

This clone has only a few counts. The rearrangement uses TRBV6-4 and TRBJ2-1; 9 bases are a match to TRBD2. V trimming: 2 bases; J trimming: 6 bases; junction bases outside the gene matches: 5. The germline CDR1 and CDR2 sequences are MRHNA and SNTAGT. The CDR3 runs to 15 residues. The CDR3 DNA follows: TGTGCCAGCAGTGACGGCGGGGGGGCGGGCAATGAGCAGTTCTTC. Its protein product is CASSDGGGAGNEQFF.

This clone was found once. The V gene is TRBV5-4, the J gene TRBJ1-2, with 8 positions matching TRBD1. Germline V lookup: CDR1 SGHNT, CDR2 YYREEE (reference sequence). This CDR3 is 15 amino acids long. V shed 3 bases and J 6 bases; nucleotides not matched to a gene: 10. DNA of the CDR3: TGTGCCAGCAGCTACCGGACAGGGACATTAGATGGCTACACCTTC. Its translation: CASSYRTGTLDGYTF.

This chain links TRBV19 with TRBJ1-5; TRBD1 matches 8 bases. Germline assignment: CDR1 LNHDA and CDR2 SQIVND (reference sequence). The CDR3 runs to 14 residues. V was pared by 8 bases and J by 6 bases, with 9 bases of the junction left unmatched. The DNA for the CDR3 is TGTGCCAGTCGACAGGGGCTGGATGGTCAGCCCCAGCATTTT. Translating gives CASRQGLDGQPQHF. The variable domain in full, completed from reference TRBV19 and TRBJ1-5, reads DGGITQSPKYLFRKEGQNVTLSCEQNLNHDAMYWYRQDPGQGLRLIYYSQIVNDFQKGDIAEGYSVSREKKESFPLTVTSAQKNPTAFYLCASRQGLDGQPQHFGDGTRLSIL.